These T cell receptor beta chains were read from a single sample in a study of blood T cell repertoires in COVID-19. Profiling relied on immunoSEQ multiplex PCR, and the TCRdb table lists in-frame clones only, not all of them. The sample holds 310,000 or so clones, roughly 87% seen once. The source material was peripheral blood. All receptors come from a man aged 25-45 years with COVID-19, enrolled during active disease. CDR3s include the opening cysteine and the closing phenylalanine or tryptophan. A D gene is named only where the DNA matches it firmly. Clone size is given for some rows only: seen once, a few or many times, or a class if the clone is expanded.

DNA: TGCGCCAGCAGCTTCCGGCTAGCGGGAGGGAACACCGGGGAGCTGTTTTTT
CDR3: CASSFRLAGGNTGELFF
D: TRBD2
size: .
length: 17
J: TRBJ2-2
V: TRBV5-1

DNA: TGCGCCAGCAGCCAAAAGAGGGGGTACGAGCAGTACTTC
CDR3: CASSQKRGYEQYF
D: .
size: .
length: 13
J: TRBJ2-7
V: TRBV4-3

DNA: TGTGCCAGCAGCTTCGGACTAGCGGGGACAGATACGCAGTATTTT
CDR3: CASSFGLAGTDTQYF
D: TRBD2
size: .
length: 15
J: TRBJ2-3
V: TRBV11-2

DNA: TGTGCCAGCAGTGGTCGGACAGGGAAGAGCACAGATACGCAGTATTTT
CDR3: CASSGRTGKSTDTQYF
D: TRBD1
size: .
length: 16
J: TRBJ2-3
V: TRBV27

DNA: TGCAGCGTCGCGGGACTAGCGCGACAAGAGACCCAGTACTTC
CDR3: CSVAGLARQETQYF
D: TRBD2
size: .
length: 14
J: TRBJ2-5
V: TRBV29-1

DNA: TGTGCCAGCAGCTTAGGACTAGTTAATGAGCAGTTCTTC
CDR3: CASSLGLVNEQFF
D: .
size: .
length: 13
J: TRBJ2-1
V: TRBV11-2

DNA: TGTGCCAGCTATACCAGGGGTAGAGGAGAGACCCAGTACTTC
CDR3: CASYTRGRGETQYF
D: .
size: .
length: 14
J: TRBJ2-5
V: TRBV6-5

DNA: TGTGCCACCAGCGGCCGGGACAGGGGGCATATGGGGCAGTTCTTC
CDR3: CATSGRDRGHMGQFF
D: TRBD1
size: .
length: 15
J: TRBJ2-1
V: TRBV15

DNA: TGTGCCAGCAAGGAGACCGTCTATGGCTACACCTTC
CDR3: CASKETVYGYTF
D: .
size: .
length: 12
J: TRBJ1-2
V: TRBV28

DNA: TGTGCCAGCAGCTTGAGCGGGGGGGCCTACGAGCAGTACTTC
CDR3: CASSLSGGAYEQYF
D: TRBD2
size: once
length: 14
J: TRBJ2-7
V: TRBV5-4

DNA: TGCGCCAGCAGCTTAACTCCCGCCTCCTACGAGCAGTACTTC
CDR3: CASSLTPASYEQYF
D: .
size: .
length: 14
J: TRBJ2-7
V: TRBV5-1

DNA: TGTGCCAGCAGCCTGACAGTGCAGAACACTGAAGCTTTCTTT
CDR3: CASSLTVQNTEAFF
D: .
size: .
length: 14
J: TRBJ1-1
V: TRBV16

DNA: TGTGCCAGCAGCTTATATGGGACAAAGAACACTGAAGCTTTCTTT
CDR3: CASSLYGTKNTEAFF
D: .
size: .
length: 15
J: TRBJ1-1
V: TRBV7-2

DNA: TGTGCCAGCAGCCCCGGACTAGCCCACAATGAGCAGTTCTTC
CDR3: CASSPGLAHNEQFF
D: TRBD2
size: .
length: 14
J: TRBJ2-1
V: TRBV7-3

DNA: TGTGCCAGCAGCGATTTGGGGGCCGCACTGGGTTCACCCCTCCACTTT
CDR3: CASSDLGAALGSPLHF
D: .
size: .
length: 16
J: TRBJ1-6
V: TRBV11-1

DNA: TGTGCCAGCAGCGTAGGGGGCCAAACTGGGACCTACGAGCAGTACTTC
CDR3: CASSVGGQTGTYEQYF
D: .
size: .
length: 16
J: TRBJ2-7
V: TRBV9

DNA: TGTGCCAGCAATGACAGGGGGAATTCACCCCTCCACTTT
CDR3: CASNDRGNSPLHF
D: TRBD1
size: .
length: 13
J: TRBJ1-6
V: TRBV19

DNA: TGTGCCAGCAGCCCATACCCTGGGGGGGCCGGAAATGAGCAGTTCTTC
CDR3: CASSPYPGGAGNEQFF
D: .
size: .
length: 16
J: TRBJ2-1
V: TRBV9

DNA: TGCAGCGTTGAGGGGACAGCCACCTCTGGGGCCAACGTCCTGACTTTC
CDR3: CSVEGTATSGANVLTF
D: TRBD1
size: .
length: 16
J: TRBJ2-6
V: TRBV29-1

DNA: TGTGCCAGCAGTCTACCCAGGACAGGGGAAGAGACCCAGTACTTC
CDR3: CASSLPRTGEETQYF
D: TRBD1
size: .
length: 15
J: TRBJ2-5
V: TRBV7-9

DNA: TGTGCCATCAGTGAGGCGGACACCGGGGAGCTGTTTTTT
CDR3: CAISEADTGELFF
D: .
size: few
length: 13
J: TRBJ2-2
V: TRBV10-3

DNA: TGTGCCAACACGGAAGGTCCAGGGCGGAATTCACCCCTCCACTTT
CDR3: CANTEGPGRNSPLHF
D: .
size: .
length: 15
J: TRBJ1-6
V: TRBV6-5

DNA: TGCAGCGTTGTCAGGGTTATGAACACTGAAGCTTTCTTT
CDR3: CSVVRVMNTEAFF
D: .
size: .
length: 13
J: TRBJ1-1
V: TRBV29-1

DNA: TGTGCCAGCAGCTCCCTCGTGGGGCCGTGGGGCTACACCTTC
CDR3: CASSSLVGPWGYTF
D: .
size: once
length: 14
J: TRBJ1-2
V: TRBV27

DNA: TGCGCCAGCAGCCAACCGAACCTAGGGGACAATGAGCAGTTCTTC
CDR3: CASSQPNLGDNEQFF
D: .
size: .
length: 15
J: TRBJ2-1
V: TRBV4-1

DNA: TGTGCCAGCAGCCAAGGACAGATGCCCTATGGCTACACCTTC
CDR3: CASSQGQMPYGYTF
D: .
size: .
length: 14
J: TRBJ1-2
V: TRBV3-1/TRBV3-2

DNA: TGTGCCAGCAGTTACTCGATGGACAGGGGGCAGGAAAAACTGTTTTTT
CDR3: CASSYSMDRGQEKLFF
D: TRBD1
size: .
length: 16
J: TRBJ1-4
V: TRBV6-6

DNA: TGCAGCGTCGGGACAGGGGGCCACGAGCAGTACTTC
CDR3: CSVGTGGHEQYF
D: TRBD1
size: .
length: 12
J: TRBJ2-7
V: TRBV29-1

DNA: TGTGCCAGCAGCTTGAGGGACAGGGAGAATTCACCCCTCCACTTT
CDR3: CASSLRDRENSPLHF
D: TRBD1
size: once
length: 15
J: TRBJ1-6
V: TRBV7-8

DNA: TGTGCCAGCAGTACCGGGACAGGTGACGGTGATACGCAGTATTTT
CDR3: CASSTGTGDGDTQYF
D: TRBD1
size: .
length: 15
J: TRBJ2-3
V: TRBV6-5

DNA: TGTGCCAGTAGGGGACTAGCGGGGTATAACAATGAGCAGTTCTTC
CDR3: CASRGLAGYNNEQFF
D: TRBD2
size: .
length: 15
J: TRBJ2-1
V: TRBV19

DNA: TGTGCCAGCAGTAACCCCGGGCGGGGGGCCCCCTACGAGCAGTACTTC
CDR3: CASSNPGRGAPYEQYF
D: TRBD2
size: .
length: 16
J: TRBJ2-7
V: TRBV25-1

DNA: TGCGCCAGCAGCTCCGGGGGGGACTCCTACAATGAGCAGTTCTTC
CDR3: CASSSGGDSYNEQFF
D: TRBD2
size: .
length: 15
J: TRBJ2-1
V: TRBV5-1

DNA: TGTGCCAGCAGCAAAGATAAGCGCTCCTCCTATAATTCACCCCTCCACTTT
CDR3: CASSKDKRSSYNSPLHF
D: .
size: .
length: 17
J: TRBJ1-6
V: TRBV21-1

DNA: TGTGCCAGCAGTGAATTATTGAACACTGAAGCTTTCTTT
CDR3: CASSELLNTEAFF
D: .
size: .
length: 13
J: TRBJ1-1
V: TRBV2

DNA: TGTGCCTGGGGGGCCGGGACTAGTAGCGCAGATACGCAGTATTTT
CDR3: CAWGAGTSSADTQYF
D: TRBD2
size: .
length: 15
J: TRBJ2-3
V: TRBV30

DNA: TGTGCCAGCAGCTTGGCCGGGGTGTATGGCTACACCTTC
CDR3: CASSLAGVYGYTF
D: .
size: .
length: 13
J: TRBJ1-2
V: TRBV5-6

DNA: TGTGCCAGCTCACCGCTGAGACAGGGGGCGGTAAACGAGCAGTACTTC
CDR3: CASSPLRQGAVNEQYF
D: TRBD1
size: .
length: 16
J: TRBJ2-7
V: TRBV18

DNA: TGTGCCAGCAGTGAAGGACTGCTAATCACAGATACGCAGTATTTT
CDR3: CASSEGLLITDTQYF
D: .
size: .
length: 15
J: TRBJ2-3
V: TRBV6-1

DNA: TGCGCCAGCAGCCAAGTGCCGGGGAGCTTGAACACTGAAGCTTTCTTT
CDR3: CASSQVPGSLNTEAFF
D: .
size: .
length: 16
J: TRBJ1-1
V: TRBV4-3

DNA: TGTGCCAGCAGTTCGGGGGAGGTTTCCTACGAGCAGTACTTC
CDR3: CASSSGEVSYEQYF
D: .
size: .
length: 14
J: TRBJ2-7
V: TRBV6-2/TRBV6-3

DNA: TGTGCCAGCAGCTTAGAAAGCGGGAGGCCTCAAGAGACCCAGTACTTC
CDR3: CASSLESGRPQETQYF
D: TRBD2
size: once
length: 16
J: TRBJ2-5
V: TRBV11-2

DNA: TGTGCCAGCAGCTGGGACAGGGGGCGCGATGGCTACACCTTC
CDR3: CASSWDRGRDGYTF
D: TRBD1
size: .
length: 14
J: TRBJ1-2
V: TRBV11-2

DNA: TGCGCCAGCAGCCATCTCGGACTAGCGGGGAGCTCCTACAATGAGCAGTTCTTC
CDR3: CASSHLGLAGSSYNEQFF
D: TRBD2
size: .
length: 18
J: TRBJ2-1
V: TRBV4-3

DNA: TGTGCCAGCAGCTTAAGACAGGGGTCTTACGAGCAGTACTTC
CDR3: CASSLRQGSYEQYF
D: TRBD1
size: .
length: 14
J: TRBJ2-7
V: TRBV13

DNA: TGCGCCAGCAGCCAAGACAGGTCTTCCATCCACCTGAACACTGAAGCTTTCTTT
CDR3: CASSQDRSSIHLNTEAFF
D: .
size: .
length: 18
J: TRBJ1-1
V: TRBV4-3

DNA: TGTGCCAGCAGCCCCAACAGGGGTTCTAACTATGGCTACACCTTC
CDR3: CASSPNRGSNYGYTF
D: TRBD1
size: .
length: 15
J: TRBJ1-2
V: TRBV7-2

DNA: TGTGCCAGCAGTTTATCTATAACTAGCGGGGGGGCGGGTGAGCAGTTCTTC
CDR3: CASSLSITSGGAGEQFF
D: TRBD2
size: .
length: 17
J: TRBJ2-1
V: TRBV27